Shown below are 9 T cell receptor beta chains from a single sample sequenced in a study of blood T cell dynamics during melanoma immunotherapy. Time point indicated: week 3, after first cycle of checkpoint inhibitor. Sequenced by immunoSEQ multiplex PCR; TCRdb stores in-frame clones only, minus some. This sample carries about 10,000 clones, nearly 90% of them seen once, and the ten largest clones take more than 5.5%. Sequenced material: blood, taken from a patient treated with checkpoint blockade. These receptor sequences come from a human donor with melanoma.

V usage is TRBV1 and J usage is TRBJ2-5. TRBV1 is a pseudogene segment. The CDR3 covers 14 residues. In DNA form, the CDR3 reads TGCACCAGCAGCTTTCCGGGCCCGGCGGAGACCCAGTACTTC. It translates to CTSSFPGPAETQYF.

The J gene is TRBJ2-7, the V gene TRBV21-1; the table's D call, TRBD1, was not checked against the DNA. TRBV21-1 is tagged as a pseudogene. The CDR3 spans 15 residues. This CDR3 reads CASILFRTGECEQYF. In DNA, the CDR3 is TGTGCCAGCATCCTATTCAGGACAGGGGAGTGCGAGCAGTACTTC.

J is TRBJ2-1 and V is TRBV7-2, with 15 positions matching TRBD2. Trimming removed 5 bases from V and 12 bases from J; junction bases left unmatched: 11. The germline V gene has CDR1 SGHTA and CDR2 FQGNSA. This CDR3 region has 16 residues. CDR3 bases: TGTGCCAGCAGCCTCGGGACTAGCGGGGGGTCGCGTCGGCAGTTCTTC. Translated: CASSLGTSGGSRRQFF.

This clone showed up just a few times. J is TRBJ1-5 and V is TRBV18; 9 nucleotides match TRBD1. CDR1 is KGHSH and CDR2 is LQKENI in the germline V gene. V dropped 3 bases and J dropped 1; count of bases not matched to a gene: 7. There are 17 residues in the CDR3. CDR3 DNA sequence: TGTGCCAGCTCACCCAACAGGGGGCGTGGGAGCAATCAGCCCCAGCATTTT. Protein sequence: CASSPNRGRGSNQPQHF.

The chain uses TRBV27 and TRBJ1-3; D is unclear. CDR1 is MNHEY and CDR2 is SMNVEV in the germline V gene (reference sequence). The CDR3 consists of 15 residues. Trimming stripped 2 bases from V and 6 bases from J, with 14 bases between. The DNA of the CDR3 is TGTGCCAGCAGTTTACGAGGGAGGATATCAAACACCATATATTTT. It encodes CASSLRGRISNTIYF.

The chain recombines TRBV6-5 with TRBJ1-3, with D unclear. The germline V gene encodes CDR1 MNHEY and CDR2 SVGAGI. Between the trimmed V and J ends, which lost 0 bases and 2 bases, there was a span of 8 bases. The CDR3 is 15 residues long. The CDR3 DNA sequence: TGTGCCAGCAGTTACTCGGAGGATGCTGGAAACACCATATATTTT. It translates to CASSYSEDAGNTIYF.

V is TRBV5-1 and J is TRBJ2-7, with TRBD1 identical over 10 bases. The germline V gene has CDR1 SGHRS and CDR2 YFSETQ. The V gene end was trimmed by 4 bases and the J gene end by 2 bases; junction bases not matched to a gene: 9. The CDR3 is 16 amino acids. The CDR3 nucleotides read TGCGCCAGCAGCAGGCGGCCAGGACAGGGGGCCTACGAGCAGTACTTC. Residues: CASSRRPGQGAYEQYF.

The V and J genes are TRBV27 and TRBJ1-6; D unresolved. CDR1 and CDR2 from the germline V gene are MNHEY and SMNVEV (reference sequence). The CDR3 is 13 residues long. Trimming took 8 bases from V and 0 from J, leaving 5 bases between them. CDR3 in DNA: TGTGCCAGCGGGAGCTCCTATAATTCACCCCTCCACTTT. It is translated as CASGSSYNSPLHF.

The chain carries TRBV27 and TRBJ2-7; D possibly uses TRBD1 or TRBD2 (5 bases each). The germline V and J ends were trimmed by 6 bases and 6 bases, with 21 bases remaining between them. This CDR3 region has 15 residues. The germline CDR1 and CDR2 sequences are MNHEY and SMNVEV (reference sequence). The CDR3 region is CASRPGAGKFGEQYF. The CDR3 DNA reads as TGTGCCAGCAGGCCCGGGGCAGGGAAATTCGGCGAGCAGTACTTC.